The rows below give T cell receptor beta chains drawn from one sample of a study of shared clonotypes between healthy human individuals. Clones were read by immunoSEQ multiplex PCR, and TCRdb kept only the in-frame ones, dropping some. The sample includes around 100,000 clones, around 71% of them seen just once. Material: memory CD8+ T cells sorted from blood. These receptors were collected from a woman aged 25 to 39 in good health. Both conserved end residues are part of each CDR3. The D gene is left open where the match is weak. Part of the rows lack a size; the others show once, few, many or a class for expanded clones.

size: .
D: .
J: TRBJ1-3
V: TRBV27
CDR3: CASSFSISSGNTIYF
DNA: TGTGCCAGCAGTTTTTCGATTTCCTCTGGAAACACCATATATTTT

size: .
D: TRBD1
J: TRBJ1-1
V: TRBV27
CDR3: CASMQGAGTEAFF
DNA: TGTGCCAGCATGCAGGGGGCCGGCACTGAAGCTTTCTTT

size: .
D: .
J: TRBJ2-1
V: TRBV29-1
CDR3: CSVDTGAWNEQFF
DNA: TGCAGCGTTGATACGGGAGCGTGGAATGAGCAGTTCTTC

size: .
D: .
J: TRBJ1-1
V: TRBV16
CDR3: CASSRPGSEAFF
DNA: TGTGCCAGCAGCCGCCCAGGGTCTGAAGCTTTCTTT

size: many
D: .
J: TRBJ2-1
V: TRBV10-3
CDR3: CAISDGVGRPNEQFF
DNA: TGTGCCATCAGTGACGGGGTAGGGCGGCCTAATGAGCAGTTCTTC

size: .
D: .
J: TRBJ2-7
V: TRBV18
CDR3: CASSPEVYEQYF
DNA: TGTGCCAGCTCACCGGAGGTTTACGAGCAGTACTTC

size: .
D: .
J: TRBJ1-2
V: TRBV5-1
CDR3: CASSSTGILGYTF
DNA: TGCGCCAGCAGCTCAACAGGGATACTAGGCTACACCTTC

size: .
D: .
J: TRBJ2-2
V: TRBV4-1
CDR3: CASSHGSKSANTGELFF
DNA: TGCGCCAGCAGCCACGGGTCAAAATCAGCGAACACCGGGGAGCTGTTTTTT

size: .
D: .
J: TRBJ1-3
V: TRBV9
CDR3: CASSVDGSGNTIYF
DNA: TGTGCCAGCAGCGTAGACGGCTCTGGAAACACCATATATTTT

size: .
D: TRBD2
J: TRBJ2-7
V: TRBV6-1
CDR3: CASSEEEAGGNEQYF
DNA: TGTGCCAGCAGTGAAGAGGAAGCGGGAGGAAACGAGCAGTACTTC

size: .
D: .
J: TRBJ2-3
V: TRBV19
CDR3: CATKGAHHTDTQYF
DNA: TGTGCCACCAAAGGTGCCCATCACACAGATACGCAGTATTTT

size: .
D: .
J: TRBJ1-1
V: TRBV5-4
CDR3: CASSLKGGAYTEAFF
DNA: TGTGCCAGCAGCTTGAAGGGGGGCGCCTACACTGAAGCTTTCTTT

size: few
D: .
J: TRBJ1-1
V: TRBV9
CDR3: CASGRGGETEAFF
DNA: TGTGCCAGCGGACGGGGAGGAGAAACTGAAGCTTTCTTT

size: once
D: .
J: TRBJ2-7
V: TRBV7-9
CDR3: CASSLGTATYEQYF
DNA: TGTGCCAGCAGCTTAGGGACGGCAACCTACGAGCAGTACTTC

size: .
D: TRBD2
J: TRBJ2-1
V: TRBV27
CDR3: CASSLGTSGRAGEQFF
DNA: TGTGCCAGCAGCTTGGGGACTAGCGGGAGGGCCGGTGAGCAGTTCTTC

size: .
D: .
J: TRBJ1-4
V: TRBV25-1
CDR3: CASSDGPGGGTNEKLFF
DNA: TGTGCCAGCAGTGATGGTCCGGGAGGGGGAACTAATGAAAAACTGTTTTTT

size: once
D: .
J: TRBJ1-1
V: TRBV30
CDR3: CAWSVIVRYTEAFF
DNA: TGTGCCTGGAGTGTAATCGTTCGGTACACTGAAGCTTTCTTT

size: .
D: TRBD2
J: TRBJ2-7
V: TRBV10-2
CDR3: CASTLSGEGLPDEQYF
DNA: TGCGCCAGCACCCTAAGTGGGGAGGGCCTCCCCGACGAGCAGTACTTC

size: .
D: .
J: TRBJ2-1
V: TRBV6-5
CDR3: CASTTSGGKNNEQFF
DNA: TGTGCCAGCACTACTTCGGGCGGCAAGAACAATGAGCAGTTCTTC

size: .
D: .
J: TRBJ1-2
V: TRBV5-1
CDR3: CASSKHGTHYGYTF
DNA: TGCGCCAGCAGCAAGCATGGGACACACTATGGCTACACCTTC

size: medium-sized
D: .
J: TRBJ2-1
V: TRBV2
CDR3: CAFHPEDGNEQFF
DNA: TGTGCCTTTCACCCAGAGGATGGGAATGAGCAGTTCTTC

size: .
D: .
J: TRBJ2-3
V: TRBV25-1
CDR3: CASSEGGATDTQYF
DNA: TGTGCCAGCAGTGAAGGCGGGGCCACAGATACGCAGTATTTT